A single sample is the source of the 22 T cell receptor beta chains below, sequenced in a study of Ad26.COV2.S vaccination and SARS-CoV-2 variants. Data came from immunoSEQ multiplex PCR; TCRdb stores just in-frame clones and leaves some out. The sample has around 370,000 clones; about 91% are singletons. The sample was peripheral blood, taken after recovery from COVID-19. The receptors derive from a human donor who had recovered from COVID-19.

A single count supports this clone. The chain has TRBV5-1 and TRBJ2-5; 16 bases align to TRBD2. J lost 5 bases, V lost 3 bases, and 10 bases had no gene match. Germline lookup yields CDR1 SGHRS and CDR2 YFSETQ. The length of the CDR3 is 18 residues. The CDR3 loop reads CASSSVPGLAGGPETQYF. In DNA form, the CDR3 reads TGCGCCAGCAGCTCTGTCCCGGGACTAGCGGGGGGGCCCGAGACCCAGTACTTC.

The chain carries TRBV9 and TRBJ2-2; a possible D gene is TRBD2 (5 bases). The V and J ends lost 0 bases and 0 bases respectively, with 9 bases between them. This CDR3 has 16 residues. Germline loops: CDR1 SGDLS, CDR2 YYNGEE. The chain's CDR3 is CASSVVVGANTGELFF. CDR3 bases: TGTGCCAGCAGCGTAGTGGTCGGGGCGAACACCGGGGAGCTGTTTTTT.

The chain uses TRBV3-1 (or the pseudogene TRBV3-2) and TRBJ1-6; D unresolved. There are 14 residues in the CDR3. V lost 4 bases to trimming and J lost 9 bases, with 13 bases between them. The germline V gene has CDR1 LGHDT and CDR2 YNNKEL (reference sequence). The CDR3 nucleotides are TGTGCCAGCAGCCCTTCCGAATCGGGTTCACCCCTCCACTTT. Its translation is CASSPSESGSPLHF.

The CDR3 loop reads CASSLGRGNTEAFF. As DNA, the CDR3 is TGTGCCAGCAGTTTAGGGAGAGGGAACACTGAAGCTTTCTTT. The chain has TRBV6-5 and TRBJ1-1; D unclear. V was cut by 4 bases and J by 1 base, with 10 bases left in between. CDR1 is MNHEY and CDR2 is SVGAGI in the germline V gene. The CDR3 sequence is 14 residues long.

In its sample, this clone was seen a few times. Other nucleotide sequences in the sample specify the same CDR3. J is TRBJ1-3 and V is TRBV4-3, with D tentatively TRBD1 (5 bases). V lost 0 bases and J lost 0, with 6 bases in between. The CDR3 has 15 amino acids. CDR1 is LGHNA and CDR2 is YSLEER in the germline V gene. CDR3 region: CASSQDGGSGNTIYF. DNA for the CDR3: TGCGCCAGCAGCCAAGATGGGGGCTCTGGAAACACCATATATTTT.

This clone has only one observation. The V and J genes are TRBV5-1 and TRBJ2-1; D gene ambiguous. The CDR3 length is 15 residues. The V and J ends lost 0 bases and 4 bases respectively, with 11 bases between them. CDR1 is SGHRS and CDR2 is YFSETQ in the germline V gene. The CDR3: CASSLEYSSYNEQFF. DNA for the CDR3: TGCGCCAGCAGCTTGGAGTATAGCAGTTACAATGAGCAGTTCTTC. The full variable domain, completed using reference TRBV5-1 and TRBJ2-1, is KAGVTQTPRYLIKTRGQQVTLSCSPISGHRSVSWYQQTPGQGLQFLFEYFSETQRNKGNFPGRFSGRQFSNSRSEMNVSTLELGDSALYLCASSLEYSSYNEQFFGPGTRLTVL.

The V call is TRBV7-2, the J call TRBJ2-3; 13 bases agree with TRBD2. There are 15 residues in the CDR3. V was clipped by 5 bases and J by 5 bases; unmatched bases: 4. The germline gives CDR1 SGHTA, CDR2 FQGNSA. Written as DNA, the CDR3 is TGTGCCAGCAGCCCTCGACTAGCGGGGGGAGATACGCAGTATTTT. Translation: CASSPRLAGGDTQYF.

Here the CDR3 reads CASSYGDTQETQYF. The CDR3 DNA is TGTGCCAGCAGTTACGGTGATACCCAAGAGACCCAGTACTTC. The chain links TRBV6-5 to TRBJ2-5; D is unresolved. There are 14 residues in the CDR3. V lost 2 bases and J 1 base, leaving 8 bases between the germline ends. Germline CDR1 MNHEY, CDR2 SVGAGI.

This chain connects TRBV5-5 to TRBJ1-3; no firm D call. The V end was cut by 0 bases, the J end by 0 bases, with 10 bases between. Germline V gene lookup returns CDR1 SGHKS and CDR2 YYEKEE (reference sequence). The CDR3 loop spans 16 amino acids. The CDR3: CASSLGRTGSGNTIYF. CDR3 nucleotide sequence: TGTGCCAGCAGCTTGGGCCGGACGGGCTCTGGAAACACCATATATTTT.

This rearrangement joins TRBV6-2 or TRBV6-3 to TRBJ2-3; 8 bases line up with TRBD2. The length of the CDR3 is 16 residues. V lost 3 bases to trimming and J lost 6 bases; unmatched junction nucleotides: 11. Germline values: CDR1 MNHEY, CDR2 SVGEGT. DNA of the CDR3: TGTGCCAGCAGTTATCCGGGACTAGGCATTGGGGATACGCAGTATTTT. Translating it yields CASSYPGLGIGDTQYF.

This clone turned up a few times. The chain joins TRBV6-2 or TRBV6-3 to TRBJ2-3; 8 nucleotides agree with TRBD2. There are 18 residues in the CDR3. Looked up from germline, CDR1 is MNHEY and CDR2 is SVGEGT. Trimming took 5 bases from V and 4 from J; bases not matched to a gene: 17. The CDR3 nucleotides read TGTGCCAGCAGTGAGCCGGTGTATCGGGGGGGCCTCGCAGATACGCAGTATTTT. It encodes CASSEPVYRGGLADTQYF.

Points on this clone: Mismatch with germline at one junction end may stem from a read error. V is TRBV13 and J is TRBJ1-1, with D perhaps matching TRBD1 (6 bases). Per the germline V gene, CDR1 is PRHDT and CDR2 is FYEKMQ (reference sequence). This CDR3 is 11 amino acids long. The CDR3 DNA follows: TGTGCCAGCAGCCTAGGGGGGGAAGCTTTCTTT. Translated: CASSLGGEAFF.

The table lists this clone with a few counts. This chain connects TRBV4-2 to TRBJ1-4; D is unclear. V was shortened by 0 bases and J by 7 bases, with 6 bases between the two germline ends. Germline CDR1 LGHNA, CDR2 YNFKEQ. The CDR3 covers 13 residues. CDR3 DNA: TGTGCCAGCAGCCAAGATGGGTCTGAAAAACTGTTTTTT. As protein: CASSQDGSEKLFF.

This rearrangement joins TRBV7-8 to TRBJ1-5, with D possibly being TRBD1 (5 bases). V lost 5 bases, J lost 0 bases, and 14 bases lay in between. There are 16 residues in the CDR3. From germline, CDR1 is SGHVS and CDR2 FQNEAQ. CDR3 coding DNA: TGTGCCAGCAGCGCGGCCCCAGGGCTTAGCAATCAGCCCCAGCATTTT. Translated: CASSAAPGLSNQPQHF.

The V and J genes are TRBV5-8 and TRBJ1-2; TRBD1 might be the D (5 bases). Germline lookup yields CDR1 SGHTS and CDR2 YDEGEE. The CDR3 runs 16 residues. The V gene lost 0 bases and the J gene lost 2 bases, with 14 bases spanning the gap. The CDR3 sequence: CASSLGGPKPNYGYTF. As DNA, the CDR3 is TGTGCCAGCAGCTTGGGGGGCCCTAAACCAAACTATGGCTACACCTTC.

The CDR3 DNA is TGTGCCACCACACCTGATGGACGGGACACAGATACGCAGTATTTT. Translation: CATTPDGRDTDTQYF. V is TRBV2 and J is TRBJ2-3, with a weak D call TRBD2 (5 bases). The germline V gene encodes CDR1 SNHLY and CDR2 FYNNEI. This CDR3 comprises 15 residues. V shed 10 bases and J shed 2 bases, with 19 bases lying between them.

The chain uses TRBV6-6 and TRBJ1-3; D gene unclear. Germline lookup yields CDR1 MNHNY and CDR2 SVGAGI (reference sequence). V dropped 7 bases and J dropped 2 bases, with 6 bases sitting between them. The CDR3 covers 12 residues. The CDR3 here is CASKIPGNTIYF. CDR3 in DNA: TGTGCCAGCAAGATACCTGGAAACACCATATATTTT.

This chain uses TRBV29-1 with TRBJ1-2; 8 bases align to TRBD1. Germline loops: CDR1 SQVTM, CDR2 ANQGSEA. CDR3 length: 13 amino acids. The V gene end was trimmed by 8 bases and the J gene end by 3 bases; junction bases not matched to a gene: 8. CDR3 amino acids: CSTGDRGYYGYTF. DNA of the CDR3: TGCAGCACCGGCGACAGGGGATACTATGGCTACACCTTC.

The J gene is TRBJ2-6, the V gene TRBV7-2; D may be TRBD1 (5 bases). The germline gives CDR1 SGHTA, CDR2 FQGNSA. The CDR3 contains 16 residues. Trimming shortened V by 2 bases and J by 4 bases, and 12 bases separated the two germline ends. The CDR3 DNA sequence: TGTGCCAGCAGCTTACAGGGCCGGATCGGGGCCAACGTCCTGACTTTC. This translates into CASSLQGRIGANVLTF.

The chain uses TRBV5-1 and TRBJ2-2; D may be TRBD2 (5 bases). There are 13 residues in the CDR3. From germline, CDR1 is SGHRS and CDR2 YFSETQ. Trimming took off 4 bases at V and 5 bases at J, with 9 bases between the two ends. In DNA, the CDR3 is TGCGCCAGCAGCCTCTGGAGGACCGGGGAGCTGTTTTTT. Amino acid sequence: CASSLWRTGELFF.

DNA of the CDR3: TGTGCCAGCAGCTTGGTGGGGGGGCGAAAGAACTATGGCTACACCTTC. This codes for CASSLVGGRKNYGYTF. The chain recombines TRBV5-6 with TRBJ1-2; tentative D call: TRBD1 (6 bases). CDR1 is SGHDT and CDR2 is YYEEEE in the germline V gene. This CDR3 has 16 residues. Trimming cost V 0 bases and J 2 bases, with 14 bases left between them.

Notes on this clone: Other DNA sequences in the same sample also yield this CDR3. This sequence joins TRBV6-1 and TRBJ1-2, with D unresolved. There are 13 residues in the CDR3. Deletions cut 3 bases from V and 0 bases from J, with 5 bases between. Germline V gene lookup returns CDR1 MNHNS and CDR2 SASEGT. Here the CDR3 DNA reads TGTGCCAGCAGTGAGACCTCTAACTATGGCTACACCTTC. It encodes CASSETSNYGYTF.